This record covers a single TCR beta chain. What it binds is unknown. A multiplex PCR was run with 60 Vbeta primers and 13 Jbeta primers. Clones were read by immunoSEQ multiplex PCR, and TCRdb kept only the in-frame ones, dropping some. This sample lists 29,000 or so clones; its ten largest clones have approximately 0.69%. These data originate in a study of cytomegalovirus exposure and HLA in healthy donors. V shed 4 bases and J shed 0 bases, with 14 bases lying between them. Per the germline V gene, CDR1 is LGHNA and CDR2 is YNFKEQ. The CDR3 sequence is 16 residues long. Whole-study results and caveats: Presence/absence analyses assumed roughly uniform sequencing depth across donors, which may not hold. In vitro assays verified that a few CMV-associated chains recognized CMV antigens specifically.

This receptor was identified in a man aged 25 to 45 in good health and CMV-seronegative. The J gene is TRBJ2-3, the V gene TRBV4-2; D might be TRBD2 (6 bases). Source material: PBMCs. The CDR3 DNA reads as TGTGCCAGCAGCCCGGGAGTAGCGCATAGCACAGATACGCAGTATTTT. Its protein is CASSPGVAHSTDTQYF.